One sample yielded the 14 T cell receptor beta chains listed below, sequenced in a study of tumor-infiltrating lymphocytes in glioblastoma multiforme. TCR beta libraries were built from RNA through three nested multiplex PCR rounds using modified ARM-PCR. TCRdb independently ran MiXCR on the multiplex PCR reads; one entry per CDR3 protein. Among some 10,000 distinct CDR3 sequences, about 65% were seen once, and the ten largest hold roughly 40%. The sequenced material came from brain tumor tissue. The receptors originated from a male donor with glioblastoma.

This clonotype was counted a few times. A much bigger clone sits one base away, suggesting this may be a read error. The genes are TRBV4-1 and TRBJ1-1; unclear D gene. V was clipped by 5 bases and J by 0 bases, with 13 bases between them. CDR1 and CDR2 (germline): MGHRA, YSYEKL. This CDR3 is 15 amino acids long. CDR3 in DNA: TGCGCCAGCAGCAACCCGATAGGGTTGAACACTGAAGCTTTCTTT. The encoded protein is CASSNPIGLNTEAFF.

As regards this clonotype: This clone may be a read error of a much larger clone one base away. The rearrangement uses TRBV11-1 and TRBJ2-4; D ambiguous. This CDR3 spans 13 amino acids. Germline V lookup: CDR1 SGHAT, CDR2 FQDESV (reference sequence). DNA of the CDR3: TGTACCAGCAGCCCCCTCAAGGCCGGCATTCAGTACTTC. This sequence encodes CTSSPLKAGIQYF.

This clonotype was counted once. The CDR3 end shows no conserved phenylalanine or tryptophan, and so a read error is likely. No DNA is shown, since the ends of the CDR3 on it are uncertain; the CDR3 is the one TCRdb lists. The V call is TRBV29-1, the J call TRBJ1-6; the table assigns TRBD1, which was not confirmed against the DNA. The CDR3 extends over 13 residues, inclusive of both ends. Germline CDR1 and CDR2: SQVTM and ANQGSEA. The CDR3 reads CNVARDRESPLTV.

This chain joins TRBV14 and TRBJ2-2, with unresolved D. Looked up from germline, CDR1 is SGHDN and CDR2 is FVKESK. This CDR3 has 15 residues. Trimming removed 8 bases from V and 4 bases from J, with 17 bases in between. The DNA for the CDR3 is TGTGCCAGCGACCCCGTTGGACGAGGCACCGGGGAGCTGTTTTTT. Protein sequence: CASDPVGRGTGELFF.

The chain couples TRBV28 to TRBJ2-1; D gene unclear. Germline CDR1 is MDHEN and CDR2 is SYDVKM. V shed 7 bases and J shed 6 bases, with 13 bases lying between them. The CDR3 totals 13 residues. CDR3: CASTLPPGNEQFF. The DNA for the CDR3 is TGTGCCAGCACCCTCCCCCCAGGCAATGAGCAGTTCTTC. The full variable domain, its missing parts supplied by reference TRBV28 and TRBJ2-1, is DVKVTQSSRYLVKRTGEKVFLECVQDMDHENMFWYRQDPGLGLRLIYFSYDVKMKEKGDIPEGYSVSREKKERFSLILESASTNQTSMYLCASTLPPGNEQFFGPGTRLTVL.

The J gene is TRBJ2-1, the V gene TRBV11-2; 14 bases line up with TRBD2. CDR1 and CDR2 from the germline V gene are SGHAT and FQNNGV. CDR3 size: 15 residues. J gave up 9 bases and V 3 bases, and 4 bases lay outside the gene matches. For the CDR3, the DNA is TGTGCCAGCAGCTTGGGACTAGCGGGAGAAAGTGAGCAGTTCTTC. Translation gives CASSLGLAGESEQFF.

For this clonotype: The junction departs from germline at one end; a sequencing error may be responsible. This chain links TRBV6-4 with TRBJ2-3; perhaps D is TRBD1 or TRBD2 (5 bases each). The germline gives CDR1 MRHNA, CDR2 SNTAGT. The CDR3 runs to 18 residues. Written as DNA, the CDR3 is TGTGCCAGCATGATAAGGGGACGGCTACTCGTCAGCACAGATACGCGGTATTTT. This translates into CASMIRGRLLVSTDTRYF.

As DNA, the CDR3 is TGTGCCAGCAGTGCCCCGCTGGTGCAGTTCTTC. Translated: CASSAPLVQFF. This sequence joins TRBV2 and TRBJ2-1; D ambiguous. Germline lookup yields CDR1 SNHLY and CDR2 FYNNEI. V lost 4 bases, J lost 12 bases, and 10 bases lay in between. This CDR3 has 11 residues.

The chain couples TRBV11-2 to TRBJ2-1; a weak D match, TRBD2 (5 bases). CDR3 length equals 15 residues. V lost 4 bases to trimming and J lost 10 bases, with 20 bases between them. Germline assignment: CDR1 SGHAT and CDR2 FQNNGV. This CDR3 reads CASSSYPPVEREQFF. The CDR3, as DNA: TGTGCCAGCAGCTCCTATCCCCCAGTGGAGCGGGAGCAGTTCTTC.

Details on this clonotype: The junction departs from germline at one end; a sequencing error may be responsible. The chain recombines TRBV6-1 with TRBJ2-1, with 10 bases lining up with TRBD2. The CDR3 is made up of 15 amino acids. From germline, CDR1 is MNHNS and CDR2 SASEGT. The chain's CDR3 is CASSKAGGSYNEQFF. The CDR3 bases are TGTGCCAGCAGTAAAGCGGGAGGGTCCTACAATGAGCAGTTCTTC.

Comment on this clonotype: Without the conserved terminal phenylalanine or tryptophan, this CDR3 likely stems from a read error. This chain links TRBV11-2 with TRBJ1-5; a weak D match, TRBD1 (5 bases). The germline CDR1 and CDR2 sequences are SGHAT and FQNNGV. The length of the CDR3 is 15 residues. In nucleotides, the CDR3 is TGCGCCAGCAGCTTAGATCTGGAAGGGGATCAGCCCCAGCATTCT. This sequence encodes CASSLDLEGDQPQHS.

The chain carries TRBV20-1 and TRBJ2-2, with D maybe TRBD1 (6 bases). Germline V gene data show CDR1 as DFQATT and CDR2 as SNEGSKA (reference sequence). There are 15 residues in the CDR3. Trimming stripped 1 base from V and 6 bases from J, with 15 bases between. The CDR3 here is CSARVRGSESGELFF. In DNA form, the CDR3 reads TGCAGTGCTAGAGTAAGGGGGTCGGAATCCGGGGAGCTGTTTTTT.

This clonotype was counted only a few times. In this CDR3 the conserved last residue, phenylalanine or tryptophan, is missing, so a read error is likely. CDR3 region: CASSLETFYKQYL. CDR3 bases: TGTGCCAGCAGTTTAGAGACCTTCTACAAGCAGTACCTT. The chain links TRBV6-2 or TRBV6-3 to TRBJ2-7; no firm D call. CDR1 is MNHEY and CDR2 is SVGEGT in the germline V gene. CDR3 length equals 13 residues.

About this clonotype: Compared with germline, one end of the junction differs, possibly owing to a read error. This CDR3 is CSAGGRGSVSSPLRF. Written as DNA, the CDR3 is TGCAGTGCTGGAGGGCGGGGTTCCGTGAGTTCACCCCTCCGCTTT. The gene calls are TRBV20-1 and TRBJ1-6; D not resolved. CDR3 length: 15 residues. The germline V gene encodes CDR1 DFQATT and CDR2 SNEGSKA (reference sequence).